Detailed here is one T cell receptor beta chain. Per the original data handling: Estimated nucleated cell counts came from reference gene primer amplification. The method was immunoSEQ multiplex PCR; TCRdb's version includes in-frame clones alone and lacks a portion of them. That table is the source of V, J and clone size, and D and trimming were worked out from the DNA. The sample records 20,000 to 25,000 clones, 87% being singletons. These data belong to a study of blood T cell repertoires in COVID-19. The overall study: The United States, Italy and Spain were the sources of the acute and convalescent COVID-19 samples. PBMCs, B-cell-depleted T cells, or T cells provided the cDNA or gDNA that made up the material.

Germline V gene lookup returns CDR1 LGHNA and CDR2 YNFKEQ. J lost 2 bases, V lost 2 bases, and 6 bases had no gene match. CDR3 size: 16 residues. This chain connects TRBV4-2 to TRBJ2-3, with 8 bases identical to TRBD2. The receptor comes from a human donor with active COVID-19. The donor label of this sample is uncertain. The sample was peripheral blood. CDR3 protein: CASSQLNSGDTDTQYF. The CDR3 DNA sequence: TGTGCCAGCAGCCAATTAAATAGCGGGGACACAGATACGCAGTATTTT.